This T cell receptor beta chain was obtained from a study of a mutant IDH1 vaccine in newly diagnosed glioma. This clone was seen a single time. Its antigen is undetermined. The CDR3 runs 12 residues. Germline CDR1 and CDR2: MDHEN and SYDVKM. Trimming removed 5 bases at V and 3 bases at J, with 8 bases between. Clones were read by immunoSEQ multiplex PCR, and TCRdb kept only the in-frame ones, dropping some. The sample includes about 32,000 clones, roughly 80% seen only once; the top ten take about 9.3%. Regarding time point: week 35, safety follow-up. A single vaccine dose contained 300 ug of mutant IDH1 20-mer peptide, and topical imiquimod was used with it.

The sequence was obtained from a woman aged 30 to 39 with glioma. Some clones in this sample may be carry-over from other donors' samples. The J gene is TRBJ2-7, the V gene TRBV28; D ambiguous. Sequenced here: PBMCs, sampled from a glioma patient whose treatment included an IDH1 peptide vaccine. This CDR3 is CASSPRDYEQYF. The CDR3 bases are TGTGCCAGCAGTCCAAGGGACTACGAGCAGTACTTC.